The clone carrying this T cell receptor (beta chain) was counted ten times or more. What it binds is unknown. It was genomic DNA that served as the template for profiling TCR beta VDJ and CDR3. TCRdb re-derived calls from the reads in MiXCR, one entry per CDR3 protein. The table has about 110,000 distinct CDR3 sequences, approximately 48% seen once. The data were obtained in a study of CD8+CD57+ T cells in acquired aplastic anemia. Study context: Mean yield of DNA from sorted CD4+ and CD8+ cells was 2.5 to 4 ug. Study-wide findings and caveats: Between patients and controls, CD8+ Simpson's diversity did not vary significantly. The study identified around 28 CD8+ CDR3 sequences shared by patients and controls.

This TCR was recovered from a human donor in good health, serving as a control. Sequencing was carried out using sorted CD4+, CD8+, or CD8+CD57+ T cells (not recorded which) from PBMCs.

CDR3 region: CASSPPGAANEKLFF. The CDR3 DNA sequence: TGTGCCAGTAGTCCACCAGGGGCCGCTAATGAAAAACTGTTTTTT. This chain joins TRBV19 and TRBJ1-4; maybe TRBD1 (6 bases). The length of the CDR3 is 15 residues. CDR1 is LNHDA, CDR2 SQIVND, per germline (reference sequence). Trimming cost V 5 bases and J 3 bases, with 13 bases left between them.